The 5 T cell receptor beta chains in this list originate from one sample, sequenced in a study of blood T cell repertoires in COVID-19. Profiled with immunoSEQ multiplex PCR; TCRdb holds only in-frame clones, not every one. Of approximately 140,000 clones listed, 80% to 90% are singletons. The sequenced material came from peripheral blood. These receptors all come from a man aged 65 to 85 with acute or convalescent COVID-19.

This clone appeared a few times. The J gene is TRBJ1-5, the V gene TRBV3-1 (or the pseudogene TRBV3-2); maybe TRBD1 (5 bases). The CDR3 extends over 15 amino acids. The V gene's germline CDR1 is LGHDT and CDR2 YNNKEL (reference sequence). Trimming shortened V by 4 bases and J by 0 bases, and 10 bases separated the two germline ends. The CDR3 loop reads CASSLSDSSNQPQHF. CDR3 sequence (DNA): TGTGCCAGCAGCCTCTCCGACAGTAGCAATCAGCCCCAGCATTTT.

V and J are TRBV21-1 and TRBJ1-1; the table assigns TRBD1, which was not confirmed against the DNA. TRBV21-1 is a recognized pseudogene. This CDR3 is 15 amino acids long. This chain's CDR3 is CASSKGGRAPTEAFF. The CDR3 bases are TGTGCCAGCAGCAAAGGCGGCAGGGCCCCCACTGAAGCTTTCTTT.

The rearrangement uses TRBV5-4 and TRBJ1-2, with TRBD1 matching 7 bases. This CDR3 is 14 amino acids long. Germline assignment: CDR1 SGHNT and CDR2 YYREEE (reference sequence). V was pared by 4 bases and J by 4 bases, with 7 bases of the junction left unmatched. Written as DNA, the CDR3 is TGTGCCAGCAGCGGCGGGACAGATATCTATGGCTACACCTTC. It yields the protein CASSGGTDIYGYTF.

V usage is TRBV28 and J usage is TRBJ1-1; D is perhaps TRBD1 (5 bases). Trimming took off 2 bases at V and 5 bases at J, with 15 bases between the two ends. The length of the CDR3 is 15 residues. Germline-derived CDR1 and CDR2 are MDHEN and SYDVKM. The CDR3 region is CASSLPFSGRTEAFF. CDR3 DNA: TGTGCCAGCAGTTTACCCTTTTCAGGGCGTACTGAAGCTTTCTTT.

V gene TRBV4-2 combines with J gene TRBJ2-1; 7 bases match TRBD1. Per the germline V gene, CDR1 is LGHNA and CDR2 is YNFKEQ. The CDR3 sequence is 15 residues long. The V and J ends lost 0 bases and 7 bases, in that order; junction bases with no gene match: 6. The DNA of the CDR3 is TGTGCCAGCAGCCAAGAACGAGGGGGCGCGAATGAGCAGTTCTTC. It encodes CASSQERGGANEQFF.